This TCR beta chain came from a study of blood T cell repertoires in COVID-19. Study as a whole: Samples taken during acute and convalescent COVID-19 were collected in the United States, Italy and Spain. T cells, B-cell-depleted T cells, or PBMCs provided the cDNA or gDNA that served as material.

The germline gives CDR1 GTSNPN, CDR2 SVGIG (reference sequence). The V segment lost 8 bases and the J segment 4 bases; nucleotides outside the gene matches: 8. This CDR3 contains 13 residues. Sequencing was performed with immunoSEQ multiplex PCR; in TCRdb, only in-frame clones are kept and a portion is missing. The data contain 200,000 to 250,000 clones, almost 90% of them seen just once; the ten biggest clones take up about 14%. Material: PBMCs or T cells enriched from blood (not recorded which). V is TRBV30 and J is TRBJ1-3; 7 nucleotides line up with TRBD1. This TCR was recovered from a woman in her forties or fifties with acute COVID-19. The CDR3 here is CASNRGPGNTIYF. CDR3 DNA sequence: TGTGCCAGCAACAGGGGTCCGGGAAACACCATATATTTT.